A single sample gave rise to the 26 T cell receptor beta chains below, sequenced in a study of blood T cell repertoires in COVID-19. Sequencing used immunoSEQ multiplex PCR; TCRdb keeps in-frame clones, though not all of them. The sample contains roughly 80,000 clones, about 85% of which appear only once. The source material was peripheral blood. These receptors all stem from a woman between 65 and 79 years old with acute or convalescent COVID-19.

V gene TRBV5-1 combines with J gene TRBJ2-3; tentative D call: TRBD1 (5 bases). Trimming removed 1 base from V and 5 bases from J, with 14 bases in between. The V gene's germline CDR1 is SGHRS and CDR2 YFSETQ. The CDR3 has 15 residues. The CDR3 loop reads CASSLNDRSRDTQYF. As DNA, the CDR3 is TGCGCCAGCAGCTTGAATGACAGATCAAGAGATACGCAGTATTTT.

The CDR3, as DNA: TGCGCCAGCAGCCCACAGAGTGCAACTAATGAAAAACTGTTTTTT. Translated: CASSPQSATNEKLFF. This sequence joins TRBV5-1 and TRBJ1-4; D uncertain. The germline V and J ends were trimmed by 4 bases and 0 bases, with 10 bases remaining between them. CDR1 is SGHRS, CDR2 YFSETQ, per germline. The CDR3 extends over 15 amino acids.

This clone was seen a few times. V and J are TRBV19 and TRBJ1-2; D might be TRBD1 (6 bases). This CDR3 spans 12 amino acids. Trimming left V 5 bases short and J 12 bases short, with 16 bases between. The germline V gene has CDR1 LNHDA and CDR2 SQIVND (reference sequence). CDR3 sequence: CASSSPDRIHTF. The DNA for the CDR3 is TGTGCCAGTAGTTCTCCCGACAGGATCCACACCTTC.

The J gene is TRBJ1-6, the V gene TRBV20-1, with 9 positions matching TRBD1. The CDR3 runs to 16 residues. J lost 7 bases, V lost 3 bases, and 10 bases had no gene match. CDR1 DFQATT and CDR2 SNEGSKA come from the germline V gene (reference sequence). This CDR3 is CSASGDRAPGNSPLHF. Written as DNA, the CDR3 is TGCAGTGCTAGTGGGGACAGGGCTCCCGGAAATTCACCCCTCCACTTT.

This chain uses TRBV5-1 with TRBJ1-3; 9 bases line up with TRBD1. This CDR3 has 16 amino acids. Germline CDR1 SGHRS, CDR2 YFSETQ. V lost 4 bases to trimming and J lost 0 bases; unmatched junction nucleotides: 5. The DNA of the CDR3 is TGCGCCAGCAGCAGCGGACAGGGGATCTCTGGAAACACCATATATTTT. Protein: CASSSGQGISGNTIYF.

This clone was picked up one time. CDR3: CASSVAGEGYGYTF. CDR3 DNA sequence: TGTGCCAGCAGCGTAGCAGGGGAGGGCTATGGCTACACCTTC. The V and J genes are TRBV9 and TRBJ1-2; D is perhaps TRBD1 (6 bases). Germline CDR1 reads SGDLS; CDR2 reads YYNGEE. The CDR3 is 14 amino acids. V was trimmed by 0 bases and J by 4 bases, leaving 10 bases between them.

The genes are TRBV19 and TRBJ1-5, with a possible D match to TRBD1 (6 bases). Germline V gene sequence: CDR1 LNHDA, CDR2 SQIVND (reference sequence). Trimming removed 7 bases from V and 7 bases from J, with 17 bases in between. The CDR3 contains 14 residues. CDR3 DNA: TGTGCCAGTACCGCCACAGGGTGGACCCAGCCCCAGCATTTT. It specifies CASTATGWTQPQHF.

This clone was detected only once. The CDR3 DNA is TGTGCCAGTAGTATTGGGGGGGCGAACACTGAAGCTTTCTTT. Its protein product is CASSIGGANTEAFF. V and J are TRBV19 and TRBJ1-1; TRBD1 is a possible D gene (6 bases). Germline-derived CDR1 and CDR2 are LNHDA and SQIVND (reference sequence). There are 14 residues in the CDR3. Trimming took off 3 bases at V and 1 base at J, with 9 bases between the two ends.

The chain combines TRBV30 with TRBJ1-3; 9 bases map to TRBD1. This CDR3 is built from 14 residues. Germline CDR1 is GTSNPN and CDR2 is SVGIG (reference sequence). V gave up 3 bases and J gave up 2 bases; unmatched junction bases: 2. In DNA, the CDR3 is TGTGCCTGGAGGGGACAGGGTGCTGGAAACACCATATATTTT. It encodes CAWRGQGAGNTIYF.

The rearrangement uses TRBV5-5 and TRBJ2-1; maybe TRBD2 (6 bases). Germline V CDR1 and CDR2: SGHKS, YYEKEE (reference sequence). The CDR3 spans 14 residues. The V end lost 0 bases, the J end lost 10 bases, and 14 bases lay between the germline ends. The chain's CDR3 is CASSLAGGTEEQFF. CDR3 sequence (DNA): TGTGCCAGCAGCTTGGCCGGGGGTACGGAGGAGCAGTTCTTC. The full variable domain, completed using reference TRBV5-5 and TRBJ2-1, is DAGVTQSPTHLIKTRGQQVTLRCSPISGHKSVSWYQQVLGQGPQFIFQYYEKEERGRGNFPDRFSARQFPNYSSELNVNALLLGDSALYLCASSLAGGTEEQFFGPGTRLTVL.

This chain links TRBV6-6 with TRBJ2-5; TRBD1 agrees at 7 bases. CDR1 MNHNY and CDR2 SVGAGI come from the germline V gene (reference sequence). The CDR3 spans 13 residues. V shed 6 bases, J shed 4 bases, and the junction held 5 bases outside the gene matches. The CDR3, as DNA: TGTGCCAGCAGCCTACAGGGGAGAGAGACCCAGTACTTC. It specifies CASSLQGRETQYF.

With respect to this clone: An end of the junction differs from the germline gene, which may be a read error. The J gene is TRBJ1-4, the V gene TRBV13, with D unclear. The CDR3 is made up of 14 amino acids. Germline CDR1 reads PRHDT; CDR2 reads FYEKMQ (reference sequence). CDR3 residues: CASSLGGRGEKLFF. CDR3 DNA: TGTGCCAGCAGCCTAGGTGGCCGGGGTGAAAAACTGTTTTTT.

The rearrangement uses TRBV29-1 and TRBJ2-1, with D possibly being TRBD2 (5 bases). CDR3 length: 12 amino acids. The ends were cut back, 4 bases at V and 5 bases at J, with 9 bases in the middle. Germline CDR1 reads SQVTM; CDR2 reads ANQGSEA. The CDR3, as DNA: TGCAGCGTTGTGGACGGGGACAATGAGCAGTTCTTC. Residues: CSVVDGDNEQFF.

CDR3 nucleotide sequence: TGCAGCGATCCCAAGGGACACACAGATACGCAGTATTTT. Translation gives CSDPKGHTDTQYF. The chain combines TRBV29-1 with TRBJ2-3; a weak D match, TRBD1 (6 bases). The germline gives CDR1 SQVTM, CDR2 ANQGSEA. V lost 7 bases to trimming and J lost 2 bases, with 13 bases between them. CDR3 length equals 13 residues.

This clone has just one count. V usage is TRBV24-1 and J usage is TRBJ2-1; 8 nucleotides match TRBD1. Germline assignment: CDR1 KGHDR and CDR2 SFDVKD. The CDR3 sequence is 13 residues long. Germline trimming cut 12 bases from V and 7 bases from J; bases unmatched to any gene: 10. The CDR3 loop reads CAVKRQGSNEQFF. CDR3 DNA: TGTGCCGTCAAAAGACAGGGGTCAAATGAGCAGTTCTTC.

The chain uses TRBV19 and TRBJ2-1, with D tentatively TRBD1 (6 bases). V was pared by 7 bases and J by 0 bases, with 13 bases between. CDR1 LNHDA and CDR2 SQIVND come from the germline V gene (reference sequence). The CDR3 has 15 residues. DNA for the CDR3: TGTGCCAGTACCATACAGGGTGTCTCCTACAATGAGCAGTTCTTC. Protein product: CASTIQGVSYNEQFF. Full variable domain (missing parts from reference TRBV19 and TRBJ2-1): DGGITQSPKYLFRKEGQNVTLSCEQNLNHDAMYWYRQDPGQGLRLIYYSQIVNDFQKGDIAEGYSVSREKKESFPLTVTSAQKNPTAFYLCASTIQGVSYNEQFFGPGTRLTVL.

The gene calls are TRBV30 and TRBJ2-3; 7 bases match TRBD1. The germline V gene has CDR1 GTSNPN and CDR2 SVGIG (reference sequence). The junction had 9 bases not matched to a gene; V was cut back by 5 bases and J by 4 bases. CDR3 length: 14 residues. CDR3 sequence: CAWGTGTASDTQYF. CDR3 nucleotides: TGTGCCTGGGGAACCGGGACAGCGTCAGATACGCAGTATTTT.

The J gene is TRBJ2-3, the V gene TRBV5-1; 13 bases align to TRBD2. CDR3 size: 16 residues. CDR1 is SGHRS, CDR2 YFSETQ, per germline. V was pared by 4 bases and J by 1 base, with 3 bases of the junction left unmatched. The CDR3 region has the DNA TGCGCCAGCAGCCCCGGACTAGCGGGGGGCACAGATACGCAGTATTTT. Its protein is CASSPGLAGGTDTQYF.

This chain links TRBV20-1 with TRBJ2-7, with 7 bases that match TRBD2. The V and J ends lost 3 bases and 4 bases, in that order; junction bases with no gene match: 6. The germline V gene encodes CDR1 DFQATT and CDR2 SNEGSKA (reference sequence). CDR3 size: 13 residues. The CDR3 loop is CSASSQGGYEQYV. CDR3 nucleotide sequence: TGCAGTGCTAGTAGCCAGGGAGGGTACGAGCAGTACGTC.

The chain uses TRBV6-2 or TRBV6-3 and TRBJ2-7; perhaps TRBD1 as D (6 bases). The CDR3 totals 15 residues. Trimming shortened V by 5 bases and J by 4 bases, and 18 bases separated the two germline ends. Per germline, CDR1 MNHEY and CDR2 SVGEGT. The CDR3 region has the DNA TGTGCCAGCAGTGACTTTACAGGGAATGGGTACGAGCAGTACGTC. This sequence encodes CASSDFTGNGYEQYV.

The chain joins TRBV3-1 (or the pseudogene TRBV3-2) to TRBJ2-3; 8 bases align to TRBD2. CDR3 length: 18 amino acids. In germline, CDR1 is LGHDT, CDR2 YNNKEL (reference sequence). Trimming at V came to 1 base and at J to 1 base, leaving 10 bases not matched to a gene. CDR3 residues: CASSQAIPGLGGTDTQYF. DNA of the CDR3: TGTGCCAGCAGCCAAGCTATCCCGGGACTAGGAGGCACAGATACGCAGTATTTT.

In DNA form, the CDR3 reads TGTGCCAGCAGCTTAGGGCAGGGGTCCTACAATGAGCAGTTCTTC. As protein: CASSLGQGSYNEQFF. The J gene is TRBJ2-1, the V gene TRBV7-8; TRBD1 is a possible D gene (6 bases). Germline lookup yields CDR1 SGHVS and CDR2 FQNEAQ. V was shortened by 1 base and J by 1 base, with 8 bases between the two germline ends. This CDR3 contains 15 residues.

The gene calls are TRBV5-1 and TRBJ1-3, with a weak D call TRBD1 (6 bases). Germline values: CDR1 SGHRS, CDR2 YFSETQ. The CDR3 has 18 residues. Trimming removed 3 bases at V and 1 base at J, with 20 bases between. CDR3 amino acids: CASSSWDKNQFSGNTIYF. For the CDR3, the DNA is TGCGCCAGCAGCTCGTGGGACAAAAATCAATTTTCTGGAAACACCATATATTTT.

The genes are TRBV2 and TRBJ2-3, with D possibly TRBD2 on 6 matching bases. Germline loops: CDR1 SNHLY, CDR2 FYNNEI. V lost 2 bases, J lost 6 bases, and 12 bases lay in between. The CDR3 is 14 residues long. The DNA for the CDR3 is TGTGCCAGCAGTGAAACCGGGAGAGGGGATACGCAGTATTTT. This encodes CASSETGRGDTQYF.

This clone was seen a handful of times. The chain recombines TRBV5-1 with TRBJ2-2, with a tentative D call TRBD2 (6 bases). CDR1 is SGHRS, CDR2 YFSETQ, per germline. Trimming stripped 5 bases from V and 8 bases from J, with 19 bases between. The CDR3 is 15 residues long. The CDR3 DNA reads as TGCGCCAGCAGGCGGGACTCATCTTCGGGTGGGGAGCTGTTTTTT. This gives the protein CASRRDSSSGGELFF.

This clone was counted once. The rearrangement links TRBV5-4 to TRBJ1-2, with 8 bases fitting TRBD1. V trimming: 2 bases; J trimming: 5 bases; junction bases outside the gene matches: 8. The CDR3 is 15 residues long. Looked up from germline, CDR1 is SGHNT and CDR2 is YYREEE (reference sequence). Here the CDR3 DNA reads TGTGCCAGCAGCTTCGGACAGGGTCGGGAATATGGCTACACCTTC. Translating gives CASSFGQGREYGYTF.